This record covers a single T cell receptor (beta chain). Its antigen is currently unknown. The CDR3 end shows no conserved phenylalanine or tryptophan, and so a read error is likely. The DNA is left out, because the CDR3 cannot be placed on it with certainty; the CDR3 is given as TCRdb lists it. This record belongs to a study of cytomegalovirus exposure and HLA in healthy donors. Study context: The 90 to 150 validation repertoires used a platform that matched the one used for the approximately 690 first-cohort repertoires, as a later analysis reported.

Libraries were prepared by immunoSEQ multiplex PCR; TCRdb keeps only in-frame clonotypes and omits some of them. The sample shows approximately 140,000 clones, roughly 86% of them seen only once. Study observations and caveats: In a later analysis, first-cohort TCR clusters were found to tend to co-occur in the 120 validation repertoires. The study listed some 160 cytomegalovirus-associated TCR beta chains. In vitro assays verified that three CMV-associated chains recognized CMV antigens specifically.

The CDR3 region is 12 residues in length, termini included. Germline CDR1 is LGHNA and CDR2 is YNFKEQ. The V gene is TRBV4-2, the J gene TRBJ1-1; the table's D call, TRBD1, has no DNA check behind it. The clonotype originates from a woman aged 25 to 39 in good health and CMV-seronegative. The material sequenced was PBMCs. The CDR3 region is CASSQDLRGVVL.